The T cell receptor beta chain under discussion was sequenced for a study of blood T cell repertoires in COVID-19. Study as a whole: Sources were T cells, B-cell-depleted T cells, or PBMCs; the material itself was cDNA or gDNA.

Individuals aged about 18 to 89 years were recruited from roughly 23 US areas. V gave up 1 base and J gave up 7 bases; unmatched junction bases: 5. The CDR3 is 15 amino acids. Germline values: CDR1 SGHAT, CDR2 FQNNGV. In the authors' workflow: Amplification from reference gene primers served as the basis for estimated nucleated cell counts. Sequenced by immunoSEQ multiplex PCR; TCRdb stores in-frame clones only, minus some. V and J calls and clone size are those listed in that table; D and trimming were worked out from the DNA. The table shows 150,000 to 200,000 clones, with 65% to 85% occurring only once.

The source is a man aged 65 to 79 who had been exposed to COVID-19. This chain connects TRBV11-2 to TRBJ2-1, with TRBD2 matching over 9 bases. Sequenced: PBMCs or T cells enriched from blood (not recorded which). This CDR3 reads CASSLVLAGVNEQFF. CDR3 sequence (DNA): TGTGCCAGCAGCTTAGTATTAGCGGGAGTGAATGAGCAGTTCTTC.